These 17 T cell receptor beta chains came from one sample sequenced in a study of T cell changes during pregnancy in multiple sclerosis. Profiled with immunoSEQ multiplex PCR; TCRdb holds only in-frame clones, not every one. The repertoire holds 47,000 or so clones, with approximately 90% as singletons. The sequences come from peripheral blood, collected in the first trimester of pregnancy. The receptors were sampled from a female donor with multiple sclerosis, enrolled in a pregnancy study.

The genes are TRBV2 and TRBJ1-5, with D possibly matching TRBD1 (6 bases). The CDR3 consists of 12 residues. Germline lookup yields CDR1 SNHLY and CDR2 FYNNEI. Trimming pared 5 bases from V and 7 bases from J, leaving 9 bases between. DNA of the CDR3: TGTGCCAGCAGTCACAGGGTACAGCCCCAGCATTTT. It encodes CASSHRVQPQHF. Full variable domain (rest looked up from reference TRBV2 and TRBJ1-5): EPEVTQTPSHQVTQMGQEVILRCVPISNHLYFYWYRQILGQKVEFLVSFYNNEISEKSEIFDDQFSVERPDGSNFTLKIRSTKLEDSAMYFCASSHRVQPQHFGDGTRLSIL.

The chain uses TRBV11-3 and TRBJ2-5; TRBD1 might be the D (5 bases). In germline, CDR1 is SGHNT, CDR2 YENEEA. The ends were cut back, 5 bases at V and 7 bases at J, with 20 bases in the middle. This CDR3 has 15 amino acids. The CDR3 coding sequence is TGTGCCAGCAGCCCCGGGCAAGGGGTAATGGGGACCCAGTACTTC. This gives the protein CASSPGQGVMGTQYF.

The chain has TRBV5-1 and TRBJ2-5; 9 bases align to TRBD2. The CDR3 loop spans 15 amino acids. Looked up from germline, CDR1 is SGHRS and CDR2 is YFSETQ. Trimming removed 0 bases from V and 5 bases from J; junction bases left unmatched: 5. In DNA form, the CDR3 reads TGCGCCAGCAGCTTGGCCGGGACTAGCACGGAGACCCAGTACTTC. As protein: CASSLAGTSTETQYF.

CDR3 amino acids: CASSPTGSKPGQGFYEQYF. The CDR3 DNA is TGCGCCAGCAGCCCCACAGGGAGCAAGCCGGGACAGGGTTTCTACGAGCAGTACTTC. V and J are TRBV4-3 and TRBJ2-7, with 9 bases matching TRBD1. Trimming cost V 4 bases and J 3 bases; bases outside gene matches: 19. Germline CDR1 and CDR2: LGHNA and YSLEER. The CDR3 contains 19 residues.

J is TRBJ2-3 and V is TRBV29-1; 7 positions agree with TRBD2. V lost 5 bases and J lost 2; bases outside the gene matches: 13. The CDR3 extends over 16 amino acids. CDR1 is SQVTM, CDR2 ANQGSEA, per germline. CDR3 protein: CSVTGGGEGPTDTQYF. In DNA form, the CDR3 reads TGCAGCGTTACAGGCGGAGGGGAGGGGCCCACAGATACGCAGTATTTT.

The chain links TRBV19 to TRBJ2-7; TRBD1 is a possible D gene (6 bases). In germline, CDR1 is LNHDA, CDR2 SQIVND (reference sequence). This CDR3 is 15 amino acids long. Trimming shortened V by 0 bases and J by 3 bases, and 12 bases separated the two germline ends. The CDR3 region has the DNA TGTGCCAGTAGTATAGACTTACAGGGATACTACGAGCAGTACTTC. Translating it yields CASSIDLQGYYEQYF.

V and J are TRBV28 and TRBJ2-1; a possible D gene is TRBD1 (6 bases). CDR1 MDHEN and CDR2 SYDVKM come from the germline V gene. The CDR3 covers 13 residues. V lost 6 bases and J 3 bases, leaving 9 bases between the germline ends. The CDR3 coding sequence is TGTGCCAGCAGCTCGACAGGCTACAATGAGCAGTTCTTC. Translation: CASSSTGYNEQFF.

Only one count was recorded for this clone. Here the CDR3 DNA reads TGTGCCAGCAGCTTAGCCGGGAGCTCCTACAATGAGCAGTTCTTC. Translated, it gives CASSLAGSSYNEQFF. The chain combines TRBV7-2 with TRBJ2-1; TRBD2 might be the D (6 bases). This CDR3 comprises 15 residues. Trimming took 0 bases from V and 0 from J, leaving 6 bases between them. Germline values: CDR1 SGHTA, CDR2 FQGNSA. Complete variable domain (other parts from reference TRBV7-2 and TRBJ2-1): GAGVSQSPSNKVTEKGKDVELRCDPISGHTALYWYRQSLGQGLEFLIYFQGNSAPDKSGLPSDRFSAERTGGSVSTLTIQRTQQEDSAVYLCASSLAGSSYNEQFFGPGTRLTVL.

The chain uses TRBV7-9 and TRBJ2-5; the match to TRBD2 covers 10 bases. CDR1 is SEHNR, CDR2 FQNEAQ, per germline (reference sequence). The V gene end was trimmed by 2 bases and the J gene end by 8 bases; junction bases not matched to a gene: 2. The CDR3 has 13 amino acids. CDR3 DNA sequence: TGTGCCAGCAGCTTAATAGCGGGGGGAACCCAGTACTTC. This gives the protein CASSLIAGGTQYF.

The chain couples TRBV4-2 to TRBJ1-4; D unclear. From germline, CDR1 is LGHNA and CDR2 YNFKEQ. Trimming pared 1 base from V and 6 bases from J, leaving 12 bases between. The CDR3 has 15 residues. The CDR3 is CASSQVPGTHEKLFF. The DNA for the CDR3 is TGTGCCAGCAGCCAAGTACCCGGTACTCATGAAAAACTGTTTTTT.

The V call is TRBV15, the J call TRBJ1-1; D is unclear. Per the germline V gene, CDR1 is LNHNV and CDR2 is YYDKDF (reference sequence). The CDR3 is 14 amino acids. V was cut by 4 bases and J by 1 base, with 10 bases left in between. The CDR3 is CATSTRAGNTEAFF. DNA for the CDR3: TGTGCCACCAGCACCCGTGCGGGGAACACTGAAGCTTTCTTT.

The chain links TRBV7-9 to TRBJ1-2; D may be TRBD1 (6 bases). Trimming stripped 7 bases from V and 3 bases from J, with 9 bases between. The CDR3 runs 12 residues. CDR1 is SEHNR, CDR2 FQNEAQ, per germline (reference sequence). The CDR3 bases are TGTGCCAGCAAGAACAGGGACTATGGCTACACCTTC. Protein sequence: CASKNRDYGYTF. Drawing the rest from reference TRBV7-9 and TRBJ1-2, the complete variable domain is DTGVSQNPRHKITKRGQNVTFRCDPISEHNRLYWYRQTLGQGPEFLTYFQNEAQLEKSRLLSDRFSAERPKGSFSTLEIQRTEQGDSAMYLCASKNRDYGYTFGSGTRLTVV.

J is TRBJ2-1 and V is TRBV6-4; 7 bases are a match to TRBD1. The CDR3 is 15 amino acids. Germline V CDR1 and CDR2: MRHNA, SNTAGT. V shed 4 bases, J shed 3 bases, and the junction held 6 bases outside the gene matches. Here the CDR3 reads CASSAGQASYNEQFF. The CDR3 DNA follows: TGTGCCAGCAGTGCTGGACAGGCGAGCTACAATGAGCAGTTCTTC.

The chain carries TRBV6-5 and TRBJ1-2; tentative D call: TRBD1 (6 bases). CDR1 MNHEY and CDR2 SVGAGI come from the germline V gene. The V end lost 7 bases, the J end lost 5 bases, and 17 bases lay between the germline ends. This CDR3 is built from 14 residues. The CDR3 loop reads CASTYTGSRYGYTF. Here the CDR3 DNA reads TGTGCCAGCACATACACAGGGTCTCGTTATGGCTACACCTTC.

J is TRBJ1-2 and V is TRBV14; TRBD1 might be the D (5 bases). The CDR3 spans 17 residues. V was clipped by 0 bases and J by 2 bases, with 16 bases between them. Germline assignment: CDR1 SGHDN and CDR2 FVKESK. CDR3 amino acids: CASSQEFGGATNYGYTF. The CDR3 nucleotides are TGTGCCAGCAGCCAAGAATTCGGCGGGGCAACAAACTATGGCTACACCTTC.

The rearrangement joins TRBV4-3 to TRBJ1-5, with 7 bases that match TRBD1. CDR1 and CDR2 from the germline V gene are LGHNA and YSLEER. The CDR3 consists of 15 residues. V lost 0 bases to trimming and J lost 5 bases; unmatched junction nucleotides: 4. This CDR3 is CASSQEDRSDQPQHF. The CDR3 DNA is TGCGCCAGCAGCCAAGAGGACAGGAGCGATCAGCCCCAGCATTTT.

The chain is built from TRBV6-4 and TRBJ2-1, with 8 positions matching TRBD2. This CDR3 is 15 amino acids long. Per the germline V gene, CDR1 is MRHNA and CDR2 is SNTAGT. The V and J ends lost 6 bases and 8 bases, in that order; junction bases with no gene match: 12. In DNA form, the CDR3 reads TGTGCCAGCAGCGAGGACGGGGGGGGCCTGGATGAGCAGTTCTTC. Its translation: CASSEDGGGLDEQFF.